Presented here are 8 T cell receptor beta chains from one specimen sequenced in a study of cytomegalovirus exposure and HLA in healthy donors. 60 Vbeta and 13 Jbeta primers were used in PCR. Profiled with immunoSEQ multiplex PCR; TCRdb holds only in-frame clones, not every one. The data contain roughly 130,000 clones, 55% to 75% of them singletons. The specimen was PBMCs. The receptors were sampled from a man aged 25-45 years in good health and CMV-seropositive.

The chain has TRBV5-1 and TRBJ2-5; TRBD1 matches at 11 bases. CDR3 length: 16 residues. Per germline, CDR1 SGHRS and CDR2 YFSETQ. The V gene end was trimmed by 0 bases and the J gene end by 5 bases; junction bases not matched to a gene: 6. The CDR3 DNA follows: TGCGCCAGCAGCTTGGGACGGACAGGGGGCTATGAGACCCAGTACTTC. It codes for CASSLGRTGGYETQYF.

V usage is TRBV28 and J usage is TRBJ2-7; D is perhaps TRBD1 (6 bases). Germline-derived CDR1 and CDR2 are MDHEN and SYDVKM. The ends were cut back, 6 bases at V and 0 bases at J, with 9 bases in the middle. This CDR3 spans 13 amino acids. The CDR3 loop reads CASRRTASYEQYF. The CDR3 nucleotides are TGTGCCAGCAGGAGGACAGCCTCCTACGAGCAGTACTTC.

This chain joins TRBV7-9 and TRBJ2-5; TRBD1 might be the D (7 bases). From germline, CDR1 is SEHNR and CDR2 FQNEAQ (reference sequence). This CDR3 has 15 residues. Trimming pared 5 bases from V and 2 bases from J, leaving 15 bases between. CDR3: CASSRGTVAQETQYF. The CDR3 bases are TGTGCCAGCAGCCGCGGGACAGTGGCACAAGAGACCCAGTACTTC.

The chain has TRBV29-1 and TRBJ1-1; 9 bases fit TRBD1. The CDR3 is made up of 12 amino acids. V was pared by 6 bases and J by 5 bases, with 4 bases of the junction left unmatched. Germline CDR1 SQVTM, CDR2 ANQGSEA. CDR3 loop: CSVWTGETEAFF. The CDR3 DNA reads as TGCAGCGTGTGGACAGGGGAGACTGAAGCTTTCTTT.

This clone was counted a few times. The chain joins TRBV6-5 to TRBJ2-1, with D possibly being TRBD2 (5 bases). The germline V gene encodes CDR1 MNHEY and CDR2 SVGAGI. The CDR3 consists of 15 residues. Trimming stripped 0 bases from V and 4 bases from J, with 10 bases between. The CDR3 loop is CASSYSPTGYNEQFF. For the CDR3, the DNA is TGTGCCAGCAGTTACTCTCCAACGGGGTACAATGAGCAGTTCTTC.

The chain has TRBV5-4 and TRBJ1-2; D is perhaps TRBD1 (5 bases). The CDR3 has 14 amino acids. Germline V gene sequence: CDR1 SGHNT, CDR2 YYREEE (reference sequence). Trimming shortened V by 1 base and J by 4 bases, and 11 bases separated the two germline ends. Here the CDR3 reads CASSLSGGGYGYTF. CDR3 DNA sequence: TGTGCCAGCAGCTTGTCTGGGGGGGGCTATGGCTACACCTTC.

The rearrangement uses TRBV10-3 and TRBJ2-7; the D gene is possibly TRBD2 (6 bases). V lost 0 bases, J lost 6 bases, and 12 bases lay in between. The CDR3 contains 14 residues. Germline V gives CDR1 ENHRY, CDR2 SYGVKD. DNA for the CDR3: TGTGCCATCAGTGAGTCGCGGGGAAGCCCCGAGCAGTACTTC. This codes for CAISESRGSPEQYF.

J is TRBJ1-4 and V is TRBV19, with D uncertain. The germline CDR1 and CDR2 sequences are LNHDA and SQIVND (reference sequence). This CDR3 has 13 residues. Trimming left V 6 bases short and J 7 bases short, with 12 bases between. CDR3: CASRGRGVEKLFF. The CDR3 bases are TGTGCCAGTAGGGGGAGAGGAGTTGAAAAACTGTTTTTT. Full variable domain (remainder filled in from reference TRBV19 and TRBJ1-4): DGGITQSPKYLFRKEGQNVTLSCEQNLNHDAMYWYRQDPGQGLRLIYYSQIVNDFQKGDIAEGYSVSREKKESFPLTVTSAQKNPTAFYLCASRGRGVEKLFFGSGTQLSVL.